This TCR beta chain appears in the sequencing data of a study of shared clonotypes between healthy human individuals. Study summary: The study drew on two women and a few men aged 18 to 49 as donors.

In the study's own analysis: ImmunoSEQ junction-only sequences lacked quality scores, so their filtering differed. The method was immunoSEQ multiplex PCR; TCRdb's version includes in-frame clones alone and lacks a portion of them. V and J calls and clone size are copied from that table; D and trimming were computed from the DNA. The sample records roughly 2 million clones, nearly 97% being singletons. Comments on this clone: Its specificity is unknown.

Points from the study as a whole: Generation probabilities were higher for clonotypes shared across all four sorted-subset donors than for unshared ones.

Germline V lookup: CDR1 LNHDA, CDR2 SQIVND (reference sequence). This CDR3 has 13 residues. With 6 bases removed from V and 5 bases from J, the gap between germline ends came to 8 bases. CD45RA+ naive and CD45RA-negative memory subsets were separated from CD4+ cells. This TCR derives from a young man in good health. Sequencing was done on a sample of naive CD4+ T cells sorted from blood. Subset specified: CD45RA+ positively selected. This chain uses TRBV19 with TRBJ1-6; D remains unclear. CDR3 in amino acids: CASRDGNNSPLHF. In DNA form, the CDR3 reads TGTGCCAGTAGGGACGGAAATAATTCACCCCTCCACTTT.